These T cell receptor beta chains were read from a single sample in a study of blood T cell repertoires in COVID-19. Clones were sequenced by immunoSEQ multiplex PCR, and TCRdb holds only the in-frame ones, with some missing. The sample shows 100,000 to 150,000 clones, about 74% of them seen only once. The sequencing sample was made of peripheral blood. The receptors stem from a man older than 75 with COVID-19, enrolled during active disease. CDR3s leave out the opening cysteine and the closing phenylalanine or tryptophan.

v_gene,CDR3aa
TRBV11-3,ASSLDQAGTSGYNEQF
TRBV29-1,SAEILGNQPQH
TRBV7-6,ASSFQTGTEAF
TRBV3-1/TRBV3-2,ASSQSFKGRVQPQH
TRBV5-1,ASSLESFYGYT
TRBV4-3,ASSQLWGVRETQY
TRBV12-3/TRBV12-4,ASSRTGLDEQY
TRBV7-8,ASSLRRGLAGAIGELF
TRBV2,ASKLGRGTDTQY
TRBV19,ASSIAGLQETQY
TRBV7-3,ASSLTLLAGAQDTQY
TRBV19,ASSITGSYEQY
TRBV28,ASSRSGRVATGELF
TRBV5-1,ASSLTGGNTDTQY
TRBV10-3,AISDLAGANEQF
TRBV5-4,ASSRKTSDYEQY
TRBV19,ASSTGLQQDIQY
TRBV5-6,ASSLGGGSYEQY
TRBV4-1,ASSQDWYSGRKTS
TRBV4-3,ASSQAPGLARGNEQF
TRBV6-6,ASSGRTGGSWYGYT
TRBV4-1,ASSQVQGWTNEKLF
TRBV2,ATRGQSSYNSPLH
TRBV6-1,ASSREMRNGEQF
TRBV13,ASSLGSMGAGYT
TRBV6-5,ASRAARGMNTEAF
TRBV5-1,ASSAGGGEKLF
TRBV7-2,ASSRSPKSDTQY
TRBV18,ASSLTKGFDEKLF
TRBV27,ASSLLGQSNEKLF
TRBV11-2,ASSLAGTRHYEQY
TRBV6-5,ASLDREITDTQY
TRBV6-5,ASSHRQESNQPQH
TRBV7-8,ASSLVTSYGYT
TRBV10-1,ASTVLRDYPAQY
TRBV6-5,ASSFQGNYGYT
TRBV7-6,ASSLSPDAGTGELF
TRBV6-5,ASSRDSEDNEQF
TRBV10-3,ATSVGQNTEAF
TRBV28,ASTTLRTSGRVSPYNEQF
TRBV4-1,ASSQDSTSGRASPDTQY
TRBV5-1,ASRREGVYNEQF
TRBV7-3,ASSPMGGRVNGQY
TRBV5-1,ASSLVGGQNEQY
TRBV11-2,ASSLGAGAYNEQF
TRBV11-1,ASSRGGSYEQY
TRBV11-2,ASSLVGRGQYEQY
TRBV6-6,ASSPRDRGSYNSPLH
TRBV6-5,ASSNLRGLEAF